Listed below are T cell receptor beta chains from one sample, sequenced in a study of blood T cell repertoires in COVID-19. Method: immunoSEQ multiplex PCR; TCRdb's copy keeps in-frame clones and lacks some. The repertoire holds 60,000 to 80,000 clones, with around 87% as singletons. The sequenced sample consisted of peripheral blood. The source of these receptors is a woman aged 55-70 years with COVID-19, enrolled during active disease. The CDR3 runs from the conserved cysteine through the conserved F or W. A D gene is named only where the DNA matches it firmly. Where a row states a size, it is once, few, many or the class of an expanded clone; other rows omit it.

TRBJ2-1	TRBV10-3	NA	TRBD2	CAISDKGTSGSDEQFF	TGTGCCATCAGTGATAAGGGGACTAGCGGGAGTGATGAGCAGTTCTTC
TRBJ2-7	TRBV19	NA	NA	CASSISGLGDYEQYF	TGTGCCAGTAGTATTTCGGGATTGGGCGACTACGAGCAGTACTTC
TRBJ2-2	TRBV7-2	once	NA	CASSLVPGSTGELFF	TGTGCCAGCAGCTTAGTTCCGGGGAGTACCGGGGAGCTGTTTTTT
TRBJ1-1	TRBV6-6	NA	TRBD1	CASSPDRGGITEAFF	TGTGCCAGCAGCCCGGACAGGGGAGGGATCACTGAAGCTTTCTTT
TRBJ1-3	TRBV6-2/TRBV6-3	NA	NA	CASSLKESSGNTIYF	TGTGCCAGCAGTCTTAAAGAGAGCTCTGGAAACACCATATATTTT
TRBJ2-4	TRBV7-2	NA	TRBD1	CASSRDRVDIQYF	TGTGCCAGCAGCAGAGACAGGGTCGACATTCAGTACTTC
TRBJ1-2	TRBV10-3	NA	NA	CAISPDRYYGYTF	TGTGCCATCAGCCCCGACAGGTACTATGGCTACACCTTC
TRBJ2-7	TRBV9	NA	TRBD1	CASSVGGGQNEQYF	TGTGCCAGCAGCGTAGGAGGGGGCCAAAACGAGCAGTACTTC
TRBJ1-4	TRBV12-5	NA	TRBD1	CASGTGGLNEKLFF	TGTGCTAGTGGAACAGGGGGACTTAATGAAAAACTGTTTTTT
TRBJ1-4	TRBV5-6	once	TRBD1	CASSPGTGYEKLFF	TGTGCCAGCAGCCCCGGGACAGGGTATGAAAAACTGTTTTTT
TRBJ2-7	TRBV3-1/TRBV3-2	NA	TRBD2	CASSQDPRLGLADYEQYF	TGTGCCAGCAGCCAAGATCCTAGGCTTGGACTAGCGGACTACGAGCAGTACTTC
TRBJ2-7	TRBV7-2	NA	TRBD2	CASSQPAGTSGYEQYF	TGTGCCAGCAGCCAGCCGGCCGGGACTAGCGGCTACGAGCAGTACTTC
TRBJ2-7	TRBV12-3/TRBV12-4	NA	NA	CASSPGTAYEQYF	TGTGCCAGCAGTCCGGGAACCGCTTACGAGCAGTACTTC
TRBJ2-1	TRBV13	NA	NA	CASSLEEEQFF	TGTGCCAGCAGCTTAGAGGAGGAGCAGTTCTTC
TRBJ1-2	TRBV11-2	once	NA	CASSLATGRGPNYGYTF	TGTGCCAGCAGCTTAGCCACCGGCAGGGGACCTAACTATGGCTACACCTTC
TRBJ1-2	TRBV11-1	NA	NA	CASSAYRADGYTF	TGTGCCAGCAGCGCTTACAGGGCGGATGGCTACACCTTC
TRBJ1-2	TRBV14	NA	NA	CASSQFGKTDQGYGYTF	TGTGCCAGCAGCCAATTTGGCAAGACAGATCAGGGGTATGGCTACACCTTC
TRBJ1-2	TRBV6-5	once	NA	CASSYGTPYGYTF	TGTGCCAGCAGTTATGGGACTCCCTATGGCTACACCTTC
TRBJ1-1	TRBV7-2	NA	NA	CASSRVGLGVPNEAFF	TGTGCCAGCAGCCGGGTGGGGTTAGGGGTTCCGAATGAAGCTTTCTTT
TRBJ2-1	TRBV6-2/TRBV6-3	NA	TRBD2	CASSTGTSGRVNEQFF	TGTGCCAGCAGTACAGGGACTAGCGGGAGGGTTAATGAGCAGTTCTTC
TRBJ2-5	TRBV2	NA	TRBD1	CASSAQGEETQYF	TGTGCCAGCAGTGCGCAGGGGGAAGAGACCCAGTACTTC
TRBJ1-5	TRBV2	NA	NA	CASSEGGTSNQPQHF	TGTGCCAGCAGTGAGGGAGGGACTAGCAATCAGCCCCAGCATTTT
TRBJ1-2	TRBV3-1/TRBV3-2	NA	NA	CASSQDLGATNYGYTF	TGTGCCAGCAGCCAAGATTTGGGGGCCACAAACTATGGCTACACCTTC
TRBJ2-1	TRBV19	NA	TRBD2	CASTLAGGPSYNEQFF	TGTGCCAGTACACTAGCGGGGGGACCCTCCTACAATGAGCAGTTCTTC
TRBJ2-3	TRBV19	NA	TRBD1	CASRPGTENTQYF	TGTGCCAGTAGGCCCGGGACAGAGAATACGCAGTATTTT
TRBJ2-1	TRBV9	NA	NA	CASSVGQGDLWGAYNEQFF	TGTGCCAGCAGCGTAGGCCAAGGTGACTTGTGGGGAGCCTACAATGAGCAGTTCTTC
TRBJ2-7	TRBV18	NA	NA	CASSQGGAYEQYF	TGTGCCAGCTCACAAGGGGGAGCCTACGAGCAGTACTTC
TRBJ1-6	TRBV5-1	NA	NA	CASSLAGDNSPLHF	TGCGCCAGCAGCTTGGCAGGGGATAATTCACCCCTCCACTTT
TRBJ1-6	TRBV5-1	once	NA	CASSFRGSSYNSPLHF	TGCGCCAGCAGCTTTAGGGGTAGCTCCTATAATTCACCCCTCCACTTT
TRBJ1-4	TRBV19	once	NA	CASSIAPRTVTNEKLFF	TGTGCCAGTAGTATAGCCCCGAGGACAGTAACTAATGAAAAACTGTTTTTT
TRBJ1-1	TRBV7-3	NA	TRBD1	CASRETGLNTEAFF	TGTGCCAGCAGGGAGACAGGGTTGAACACTGAAGCTTTCTTT
TRBJ2-7	TRBV28	NA	TRBD1	CASSSPTGPYEQYF	TGTGCCAGCAGTTCCCCGACAGGGCCCTACGAGCAGTACTTC
TRBJ2-7	TRBV6-5	NA	TRBD1	CASSGTDSYEQYF	TGTGCCAGCAGCGGGACAGACTCCTACGAGCAGTACTTC
TRBJ1-1	TRBV5-1	NA	TRBD1	CASRQGAVAEAFF	TGCGCCAGCAGGCAGGGGGCCGTCGCTGAAGCTTTCTTT
TRBJ2-7	TRBV7-9	NA	NA	CASSSDFYEQYF	TGTGCCAGCAGCTCAGATTTCTACGAGCAGTACTTC
TRBJ1-5	TRBV27	NA	NA	CASSLLQGGNQPQHF	TGTGCCAGCAGTTTATTACAGGGAGGCAATCAGCCCCAGCATTTT
TRBJ2-3	TRBV6-5	few	NA	CASTLGAGTNTQYF	TGTGCCAGCACCCTAGGGGCCGGCACGAATACGCAGTATTTT
TRBJ1-4	TRBV6-2/TRBV6-3	few	NA	CASSPHFFGRANEKLFF	TGTGCCAGCAGCCCCCATTTTTTCGGCAGGGCGAATGAAAAACTGTTTTTT
TRBJ1-5	TRBV2	NA	NA	CASSGTPSNQPQHF	TGTGCCAGCAGTGGGACACCTAGCAATCAGCCCCAGCATTTT
TRBJ2-6	TRBV7-3	once	NA	CASSLNSRGASGANVLTF	TGTGCCAGCAGCTTAAATTCCAGGGGGGCCTCTGGGGCCAACGTCCTGACTTTC
TRBJ2-7	TRBV9	NA	NA	CASSVGGASTTYEQYF	TGTGCCAGCAGCGTAGGCGGGGCATCAACAACCTACGAGCAGTACTTC
TRBJ1-4	TRBV4-3	NA	TRBD1	CASSLGTGAFEKLFF	TGCGCCAGCAGCCTAGGGACAGGGGCTTTTGAAAAACTGTTTTTT
TRBJ2-7	TRBV6-2/TRBV6-3	NA	NA	CASSYGSGSYEQYF	TGTGCCAGCAGTTACGGCAGCGGTTCCTACGAGCAGTACTTC
TRBJ1-1	TRBV6-6	NA	NA	CASSLREGSTEAFF	TGTGCCAGCAGCCTCAGGGAAGGAAGCACTGAAGCTTTCTTT
TRBJ2-7	TRBV5-1	NA	TRBD1	CASSLTGDEQYF	TGCGCCAGCAGCTTGACAGGGGACGAGCAGTACTTC
TRBJ1-2	TRBV7-2	NA	NA	CASSPTGNYGYTF	TGTGCCAGCAGTCCTACAGGGAACTATGGCTACACCTTC
TRBJ2-7	TRBV27	NA	NA	CASSLGRLSSYEQYF	TGTGCCAGCAGTTTAGGGAGACTAAGCTCCTACGAGCAGTACTTC
TRBJ1-2	TRBV20-1	NA	NA	CSASGRGSNYGYTF	TGCAGTGCTAGTGGCAGGGGCTCTAACTATGGCTACACCTTC
TRBJ2-1	TRBV18	NA	TRBD2	CASSPAGLAPANEQFF	TGTGCCAGCTCACCGGCGGGACTAGCGCCCGCCAATGAGCAGTTCTTC
TRBJ2-2	TRBV9	once	NA	CASSVAGDYTGELFF	TGTGCCAGCAGCGTAGCGGGAGACTACACCGGGGAGCTGTTTTTT
TRBJ2-3	TRBV28	NA	TRBD2	CASSFRGSGTDTQYF	TGTGCCAGCAGTTTCCGCGGGAGTGGTACAGATACGCAGTATTTT
TRBJ2-3	TRBV18	NA	NA	CASSPGQLSTDTQYF	TGTGCCAGCTCACCAGGGCAGCTGAGCACAGATACGCAGTATTTT
TRBJ2-1	TRBV7-2	NA	TRBD2	CASSLPSGRAENEQFF	TGTGCCAGCAGCTTACCTAGCGGGAGGGCCGAAAATGAGCAGTTCTTC